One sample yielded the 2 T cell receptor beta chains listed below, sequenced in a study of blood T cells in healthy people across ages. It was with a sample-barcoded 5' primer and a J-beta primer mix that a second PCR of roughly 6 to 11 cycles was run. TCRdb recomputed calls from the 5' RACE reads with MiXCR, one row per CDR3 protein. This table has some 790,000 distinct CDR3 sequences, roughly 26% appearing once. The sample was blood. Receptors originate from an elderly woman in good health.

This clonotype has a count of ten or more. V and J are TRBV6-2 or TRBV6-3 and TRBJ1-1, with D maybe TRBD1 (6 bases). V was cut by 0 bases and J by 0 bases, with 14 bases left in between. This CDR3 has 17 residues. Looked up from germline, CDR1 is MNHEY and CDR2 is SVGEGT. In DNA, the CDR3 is TGTGCCAGCAGTTACTCAAGCGCAACAGGGTTGAACACTGAAGCTTTCTTT. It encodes CASSYSSATGLNTEAFF.

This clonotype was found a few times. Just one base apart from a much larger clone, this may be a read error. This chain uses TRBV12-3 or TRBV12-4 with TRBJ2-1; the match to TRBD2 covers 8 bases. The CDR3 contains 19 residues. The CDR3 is CAGSLAGTRTFLRYNEQFF. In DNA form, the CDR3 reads TGTGCCGGCAGTTTAGCCGGGACTAGGACCTTTCTGAGATACAATGAGCAGTTCTTC.